Following are 7 T cell receptor beta chains from one sample sequenced in a study of human T cells and chemical hapten exposure. TCRdb re-called the RACE reads with MiXCR, one entry per CDR3 protein. The sample lists 74,000 or so distinct CDR3 sequences, 9% to 12% occurring once. Stated time point: patch test 1, 2 weeks after DPC sensitization. Treatment described: therapeutic diphenylcyclopropenone sensitization with weekly scalp DPC. The sample in question was whole blood, obtained in connection with sensitization to the hapten diphenylcyclopropenone (DPC). Receptors were obtained from a woman in her forties or fifties with alopecia areata. Some clones in this sample may be carry-over from other donors' samples.

In its sample, this clonotype was seen a few times. CDR3 sequence: CASSYQSGELFF. The CDR3 nucleotides read TGTGCCAGCAGTTACCAGTCCGGGGAGCTGTTTTTT. The chain carries TRBV6-5 and TRBJ2-2; D ambiguous. V gave up 2 bases and J gave up 6 bases, with 4 bases separating them. Germline CDR1 MNHEY, CDR2 SVGAGI. The CDR3 sequence is 12 residues long.

This clonotype appeared a few times. The chain combines TRBV6-2 or TRBV6-3 with TRBJ2-7; a weak D match, TRBD1 (6 bases). CDR3 length equals 14 residues. V was pared by 5 bases and J by 7 bases, with 18 bases between. The germline V gene has CDR1 MNHEY and CDR2 SVGEGT. The CDR3: CASSGDTVTNEQYF. The CDR3 DNA reads TGTGCCAGCAGTGGGGACACCGTAACGAATGAGCAGTACTTC.

This chain joins TRBV7-9 and TRBJ2-1; the D gene is possibly TRBD1 (5 bases). V was cut by 5 bases and J by 0 bases, with 11 bases left in between. Germline V gene lookup returns CDR1 SEHNR and CDR2 FQNEAQ (reference sequence). This CDR3 has 15 amino acids. The CDR3 bases are TGTGCCAGCAGCCCCAGGGTTCCCTCCTACAATGAGCAGTTCTTC. Residues: CASSPRVPSYNEQFF.

In its sample, this clonotype was seen a few times. The rearrangement uses TRBV2 and TRBJ2-3; the D is unclear. The CDR3 runs to 15 residues. V was shortened by 7 bases and J by 0 bases, with 14 bases between the two germline ends. CDR1 and CDR2 from the germline V gene are SNHLY and FYNNEI. The CDR3 sequence is CASTADDLSTDTQYF. The CDR3 DNA is TGTGCCAGCACGGCAGACGACCTGAGCACAGATACGCAGTATTTT.

The chain combines TRBV19 with TRBJ2-1, with 8 bases aligning to TRBD2. The V and J ends lost 6 bases and 0 bases, in that order; junction bases with no gene match: 4. The CDR3 consists of 15 residues. The germline CDR1 and CDR2 sequences are LNHDA and SQIVND (reference sequence). Here the CDR3 reads CASRTGGNSYNEQFF. The CDR3 nucleotides read TGTGCCAGTAGGACGGGGGGGAACTCCTACAATGAGCAGTTCTTC.

This clonotype was found a few times. The chain uses TRBV6-6 and TRBJ2-2, with 9 bases identical to TRBD1. Germline CDR1 and CDR2: MNHNY and SVGAGI (reference sequence). There are 15 residues in the CDR3. With 6 bases clipped from V and 1 base from J, the junction kept 3 bases outside the gene matches. CDR3 coding DNA: TGTGCCAGCAGCGGGACAGGGCAGAACACCGGGGAGCTGTTTTTT. Protein product: CASSGTGQNTGELFF.

This clonotype was observed a handful of times. V usage is TRBV29-1 and J usage is TRBJ2-3; 9 nucleotides agree with TRBD2. Germline V gives CDR1 SQVTM, CDR2 ANQGSEA. The CDR3 is made up of 15 amino acids. The ends lost 0 bases at V and 0 bases at J; junction bases unmatched: 1. This CDR3 reads CSVEESGRSTDTQYF. The CDR3 DNA reads as TGCAGCGTTGAAGAAAGCGGGAGGAGCACAGATACGCAGTATTTT.